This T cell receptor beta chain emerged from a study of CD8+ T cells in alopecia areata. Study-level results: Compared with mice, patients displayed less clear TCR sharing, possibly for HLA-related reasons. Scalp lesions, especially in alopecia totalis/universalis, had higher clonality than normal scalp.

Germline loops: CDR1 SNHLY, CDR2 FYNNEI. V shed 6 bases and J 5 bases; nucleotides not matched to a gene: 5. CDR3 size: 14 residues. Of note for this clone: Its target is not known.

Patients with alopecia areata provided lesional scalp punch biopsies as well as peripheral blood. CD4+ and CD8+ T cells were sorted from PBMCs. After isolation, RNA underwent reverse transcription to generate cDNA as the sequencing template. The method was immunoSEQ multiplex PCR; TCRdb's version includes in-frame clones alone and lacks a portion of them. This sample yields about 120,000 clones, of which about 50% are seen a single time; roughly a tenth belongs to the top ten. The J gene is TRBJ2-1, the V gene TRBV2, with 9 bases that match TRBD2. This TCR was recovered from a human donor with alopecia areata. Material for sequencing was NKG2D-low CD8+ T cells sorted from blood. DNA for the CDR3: TGTGCCAGCAGGGAGACTAGCGGAGACAATGAGCAGTTCTTC. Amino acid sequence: CASRETSGDNEQFF.